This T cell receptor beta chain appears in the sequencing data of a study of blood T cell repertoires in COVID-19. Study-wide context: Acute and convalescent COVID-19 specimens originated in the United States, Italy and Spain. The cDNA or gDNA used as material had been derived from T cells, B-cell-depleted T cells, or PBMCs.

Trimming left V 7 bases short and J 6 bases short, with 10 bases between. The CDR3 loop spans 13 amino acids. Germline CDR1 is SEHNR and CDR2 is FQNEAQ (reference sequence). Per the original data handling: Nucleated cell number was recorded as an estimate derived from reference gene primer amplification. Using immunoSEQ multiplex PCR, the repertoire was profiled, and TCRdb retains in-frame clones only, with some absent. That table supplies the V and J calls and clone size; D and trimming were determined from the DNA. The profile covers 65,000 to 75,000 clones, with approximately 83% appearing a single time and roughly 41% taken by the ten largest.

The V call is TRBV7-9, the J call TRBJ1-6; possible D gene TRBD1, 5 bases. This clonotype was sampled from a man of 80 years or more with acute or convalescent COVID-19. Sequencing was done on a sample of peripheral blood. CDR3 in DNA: TGTGCCAGCAAAGGGCAGGGTAATTCACCCCTCCACTTT. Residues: CASKGQGNSPLHF.